The 30 T cell receptor beta chains below all came from one sample that was sequenced in a study of cytomegalovirus exposure and HLA in healthy donors. The primer mix had 60 Vbeta and 13 Jbeta primers. Method: immunoSEQ multiplex PCR; TCRdb's copy keeps in-frame clones and lacks some. Of tens of thousands of clones in the sample, roughly 81% are singletons; the top ten hold roughly 6%. The sample comprised PBMCs. The source of these receptors is a man aged 25-45 years in good health and CMV-seronegative.

The CDR3 bases are TGTGCCTGGACCCTGACAGGGGGCACTGAAGCTTTCTTT. Translating gives CAWTLTGGTEAFF. The chain combines TRBV30 with TRBJ1-1; TRBD1 matches 9 bases. With V trimmed by 4 bases and J by 4 bases, 4 bases remained unmatched. Germline V lookup: CDR1 GTSNPN, CDR2 SVGIG (reference sequence). The CDR3 runs 13 residues.

This chain joins TRBV7-2 and TRBJ2-7, with D possibly TRBD1 on 6 matching bases. The CDR3 extends over 15 amino acids. Trimming took 4 bases from V and 5 from J, leaving 18 bases between them. From germline, CDR1 is SGHTA and CDR2 FQGNSA. This chain's CDR3 is CASSSAKGVGNEQYF. CDR3 coding DNA: TGTGCCAGCAGCTCGGCTAAGGGGGTTGGGAACGAGCAGTACTTC.

The genes are TRBV19 and TRBJ1-1, with D possibly TRBD1 on 5 matching bases. CDR1 and CDR2 from the germline V gene are LNHDA and SQIVND (reference sequence). The CDR3 loop spans 14 amino acids. V dropped 5 bases and J dropped 5 bases, with 15 bases sitting between them. The CDR3 spells CASSRQGEGTEAFF. CDR3 DNA: TGTGCCAGTAGTCGGCAGGGCGAAGGGACTGAAGCTTTCTTT.

This clone was detected only a few times. V is TRBV10-3 and J is TRBJ2-3, with 11 nucleotides matching TRBD2. The V and J ends lost 10 bases and 4 bases, in that order; junction bases with no gene match: 7. The CDR3 is 14 residues long. Germline assignment: CDR1 ENHRY and CDR2 SYGVKD. In nucleotides, the CDR3 is TGTGCCACCGGCGGACTAGCGGGCGCAGATACGCAGTATTTT. Protein: CATGGLAGADTQYF.

The chain employs TRBV7-8 and TRBJ1-4, with 7 bases that match TRBD1. CDR3 length equals 16 residues. V was pared by 6 bases and J by 2 bases, with 9 bases of the junction left unmatched. In germline, CDR1 is SGHVS, CDR2 FQNEAQ. This CDR3 is CASRPRQGQTNEKLFF. The CDR3, as DNA: TGTGCCAGCAGACCGAGACAGGGCCAGACTAATGAAAAACTGTTTTTT.

This clone was detected only once. The chain links TRBV19 to TRBJ2-1, with TRBD1 matching 10 bases. CDR1 LNHDA and CDR2 SQIVND come from the germline V gene (reference sequence). V shed 5 bases, J shed 6 bases, and the junction held 7 bases outside the gene matches. The CDR3 is 15 amino acids. The CDR3 loop reads CASSGRGQGSNEQFF. The CDR3 DNA reads TGTGCCAGTAGTGGGAGGGGACAGGGGTCCAATGAGCAGTTCTTC.

This chain uses TRBV6-5 with TRBJ2-1; 7 nucleotides agree with TRBD1. Per germline, CDR1 MNHEY and CDR2 SVGAGI. V trimming: 6 bases; J trimming: 8 bases; junction bases outside the gene matches: 7. The CDR3 is 13 amino acids. For the CDR3, the DNA is TGTGCCAGCAGAAAAGACAGGGTCCATGAGCAGTTCTTC. Encoded protein: CASRKDRVHEQFF.

The genes are TRBV7-3 and TRBJ2-1; perhaps TRBD2 as D (5 bases). This CDR3 spans 15 amino acids. The V gene's germline CDR1 is SGHTA and CDR2 FQGTGA. V lost 1 base and J lost 2, with 9 bases in between. The CDR3 sequence: CASSLNGRAYNEQFF. DNA for the CDR3: TGTGCCAGCAGCTTAAATGGGAGAGCCTACAATGAGCAGTTCTTC.

The V gene is TRBV13, the J gene TRBJ1-2; unclear D gene. Germline V gene lookup returns CDR1 PRHDT and CDR2 FYEKMQ (reference sequence). V was trimmed by 1 base and J by 2 bases, leaving 5 bases between them. This CDR3 has 13 residues. CDR3 in amino acids: CASSLAKNYGYTF. As DNA, the CDR3 is TGTGCCAGCAGCTTAGCAAAAAACTATGGCTACACCTTC.

There are a few counts of this clone. The genes are TRBV6-6 and TRBJ2-7, with TRBD1 matching over 8 bases. J lost 6 bases, V lost 5 bases, and 9 bases had no gene match. Germline CDR1 MNHNY, CDR2 SVGAGI (reference sequence). The CDR3 is 14 residues long. CDR3 coding DNA: TGTGCCAGCAGTCGGTCGGGACAGGCAAGCGAGCAGTACTTC. It encodes CASSRSGQASEQYF.

This clone turned up a few times. V gene TRBV7-3 combines with J gene TRBJ2-1, with 7 bases that match TRBD2. The CDR3 is 16 residues long. Germline CDR1 SGHTA, CDR2 FQGTGA. V gave up 5 bases and J gave up 2 bases; unmatched junction bases: 9. CDR3 nucleotides: TGTGCCAGCAGCACGGCAAGCGGGGCTACCTACAATGAGCAGTTCTTC. The encoded protein is CASSTASGATYNEQFF. Full variable domain (missing parts from reference TRBV7-3 and TRBJ2-1): GAGVSQTPSNKVTEKGKYVELRCDPISGHTALYWYRQSLGQGPEFLIYFQGTGAADDSGLPNDRFFAVRPEGSVSTLKIQRTERGDSAVYLCASSTASGATYNEQFFGPGTRLTVL.

The J gene is TRBJ1-3, the V gene TRBV6-1; 8 bases map to TRBD1. Looked up from germline, CDR1 is MNHNS and CDR2 is SASEGT. CDR3 length equals 14 residues. V trimming: 5 bases; J trimming: 4 bases; junction bases outside the gene matches: 4. The CDR3 here is CASSSDRGGNTIYF. The DNA for the CDR3 is TGTGCCAGCAGTTCAGACAGGGGCGGAAACACCATATATTTT.

This clone appeared many times. The CDR3 region is CASSSGRLAGGPKTQYF. CDR3 DNA sequence: TGTGCCAGCAGCTCCGGACGACTAGCGGGAGGGCCGAAGACCCAGTACTTC. The chain has TRBV7-9 and TRBJ2-5; the match to TRBD2 covers 14 bases. Germline values: CDR1 SEHNR, CDR2 FQNEAQ (reference sequence). This CDR3 contains 17 residues. The trim removed 4 bases at V and 6 bases at J, leaving 10 bases unmatched.

V and J are TRBV5-1 and TRBJ2-5, with D possibly TRBD1 on 5 matching bases. Germline loops: CDR1 SGHRS, CDR2 YFSETQ. The CDR3 is made up of 12 amino acids. The ends were cut back, 5 bases at V and 2 bases at J, with 7 bases in the middle. CDR3 DNA: TGCGCCAGCAGGGACACACAAGAGACCCAGTACTTC. It encodes CASRDTQETQYF.

The rearrangement joins TRBV1 to TRBJ1-1. TRBV1 has pseudogene status. CDR3 length: 16 residues. CDR3 residues: CTSSRKGRISGTEAFF. DNA for the CDR3: TGCACCAGCAGCCGGAAAGGGAGGATTTCAGGGACTGAAGCTTTCTTT.

The chain has TRBV4-1 and TRBJ2-2; the match to TRBD2 covers 14 bases. CDR1 and CDR2 from the germline V gene are MGHRA and YSYEKL. This CDR3 has 20 residues. V lost 3 bases to trimming and J lost 5 bases; unmatched junction nucleotides: 14. The CDR3 protein is CASSHPGLAGDSGRTGELFF. CDR3 DNA sequence: TGCGCCAGCAGCCACCCGGGACTAGCGGGGGATTCGGGTAGGACCGGGGAGCTGTTTTTT.

The chain combines TRBV7-2 with TRBJ1-1, with D tentatively TRBD1 (5 bases). V lost 4 bases to trimming and J lost 1 base, with 10 bases between them. The germline gives CDR1 SGHTA, CDR2 FQGNSA. This CDR3 has 14 residues. The CDR3 loop is CASSSRGGNTEAFF. In DNA, the CDR3 is TGTGCCAGCAGCTCCCGGGGGGGGAACACTGAAGCTTTCTTT.

The chain joins TRBV2 to TRBJ1-2; TRBD1 agrees at 7 bases. Per germline, CDR1 SNHLY and CDR2 FYNNEI. V dropped 3 bases and J dropped 5; count of bases not matched to a gene: 12. This CDR3 comprises 16 residues. Here the CDR3 DNA reads TGTGCCAGCAGTGAGCCGACAGGGACAGCCGGATATGGCTACACCTTC. Protein: CASSEPTGTAGYGYTF.

The chain links TRBV7-9 to TRBJ2-1, with D possibly being TRBD2 (6 bases). The V end was cut by 0 bases, the J end by 5 bases, with 11 bases between. In germline, CDR1 is SEHNR, CDR2 FQNEAQ (reference sequence). The CDR3 totals 15 residues. The CDR3 DNA follows: TGTGCCAGCAGCTTAGCAGGGACTGGGAACAATGAGCAGTTCTTC. Residues: CASSLAGTGNNEQFF.

The chain recombines TRBV15 with TRBJ2-2, with no clear D. Trimming removed 1 base at V and 2 bases at J, with 8 bases between. The CDR3 is 15 amino acids. Germline CDR1 reads LNHNV; CDR2 reads YYDKDF (reference sequence). The CDR3 DNA reads TGTGCCACCAGCAGAGGTGCAGGAAACACCGGGGAGCTGTTTTTT. It codes for CATSRGAGNTGELFF.

In DNA, the CDR3 is TGTGCCAGCAGTTTACCAGGGAGGAGGGACGAGCAGTACTTC. Translation gives CASSLPGRRDEQYF. V is TRBV28 and J is TRBJ2-7; D is perhaps TRBD2 (6 bases). The CDR3 length is 14 residues. Trimming removed 2 bases from V and 5 bases from J, with 13 bases in between. CDR1 MDHEN and CDR2 SYDVKM come from the germline V gene.

V gene TRBV11-1 combines with J gene TRBJ2-1, with D possibly TRBD1 on 6 matching bases. Deletions cut 1 base from V and 6 bases from J, with 16 bases between. This CDR3 region has 16 residues. Germline-derived CDR1 and CDR2 are SGHAT and FQDESV (reference sequence). The CDR3 region has the DNA TGTGCCAGCAGCTTAGGGACCCTGACAGGTCGCAATGAGCAGTTCTTC. It translates to CASSLGTLTGRNEQFF.

V and J are TRBV7-9 and TRBJ2-1; 9 nucleotides align to TRBD1. The CDR3 contains 14 residues. Per germline, CDR1 SEHNR and CDR2 FQNEAQ (reference sequence). V lost 5 bases and J lost 8; bases outside the gene matches: 7. The CDR3 region has the DNA TGTGCCAGCAGCCAAAACAGGGGGCACGATGAGCAGTTCTTC. Encoded protein: CASSQNRGHDEQFF.

The chain joins TRBV21-1 to TRBJ1-1. TRBV21-1 is a listed pseudogene. The CDR3 consists of 16 residues. CDR3 region: CASSKEGRTLNTEAFF. The CDR3 DNA reads TGTGCCAGCAGCAAAGAGGGCAGGACTCTGAACACTGAAGCTTTCTTT.

This clone showed up just a few times. V and J are TRBV5-1 and TRBJ1-4, with 10 positions matching TRBD1. The junction had 8 bases not matched to a gene; V was cut back by 6 bases and J by 0 bases. CDR3 length: 17 amino acids. The germline V gene encodes CDR1 SGHRS and CDR2 YFSETQ. The CDR3 protein is CASKRQGAITTNEKLFF. CDR3 bases: TGCGCCAGCAAGAGACAGGGGGCGATTACAACTAATGAAAAACTGTTTTTT. Complete variable domain (other parts from reference TRBV5-1 and TRBJ1-4): KAGVTQTPRYLIKTRGQQVTLSCSPISGHRSVSWYQQTPGQGLQFLFEYFSETQRNKGNFPGRFSGRQFSNSRSEMNVSTLELGDSALYLCASKRQGAITTNEKLFFGSGTQLSVL.

The chain recombines TRBV11-2 with TRBJ2-3, with 11 bases matching TRBD2. The ends lost 5 bases at V and 3 bases at J; junction bases unmatched: 10. The length of the CDR3 is 17 residues. CDR1 and CDR2 from the germline V gene are SGHAT and FQNNGV. The CDR3 sequence: CASSLLSGGAGTDTQYF. CDR3 nucleotide sequence: TGTGCCAGCAGCCTCCTTAGCGGGGGGGCCGGGACAGATACGCAGTATTTT.

This sequence joins TRBV5-4 and TRBJ2-6; maybe TRBD1 (7 bases). Germline-derived CDR1 and CDR2 are SGHNT and YYREEE (reference sequence). The ends were cut back, 0 bases at V and 3 bases at J, with 19 bases in the middle. This CDR3 spans 19 amino acids. CDR3 sequence reads: CASSLDLRRGADGANVLTF. The CDR3 coding sequence is TGTGCCAGCAGCTTGGACCTCCGCAGGGGGGCTGATGGGGCCAACGTCCTGACTTTC.

This rearrangement joins TRBV19 to TRBJ1-5; a weak D match, TRBD1 (6 bases). The CDR3 runs to 15 residues. Trimming stripped 2 bases from V and 4 bases from J, with 12 bases between. In germline, CDR1 is LNHDA, CDR2 SQIVND (reference sequence). CDR3 nucleotide sequence: TGTGCCAGTAGTATAAATGCAGGGGTGAATCAGCCCCAGCATTTT. As protein: CASSINAGVNQPQHF.

The V call is TRBV19, the J call TRBJ1-5; maybe TRBD1 (6 bases). The CDR3 extends over 17 amino acids. Per the germline V gene, CDR1 is LNHDA and CDR2 is SQIVND (reference sequence). V was cut by 7 bases and J by 3 bases, with 22 bases left in between. CDR3 region: CASNHGTPTPINQPQHF. Here the CDR3 DNA reads TGTGCCAGTAATCACGGGACACCAACCCCAATCAATCAGCCCCAGCATTTT.

This chain links TRBV7-9 with TRBJ1-2; D is ambiguous. Looked up from germline, CDR1 is SEHNR and CDR2 is FQNEAQ (reference sequence). The V gene lost 7 bases and the J gene lost 8 bases, with 11 bases spanning the gap. The CDR3 is 11 residues long. The CDR3 here is CASTRSGGYTF. DNA of the CDR3: TGTGCCAGCACACGGTCGGGGGGCTACACCTTC.